A selection of T cell receptor beta chains follows, all from one sample in a study of cytomegalovirus exposure and HLA in healthy donors. Profiled with immunoSEQ multiplex PCR; TCRdb holds only in-frame clones, not every one. The sample contains some 91,000 clones, more than 75% of which appear only once. The specimen sequenced was PBMCs. The receptors derive from a woman aged 60-70 years in good health and CMV-seronegative. Both conserved end residues are part of each CDR3. The D gene is left open where the match is weak. Some rows mark clone size as missing; the rest say once, few, many or name a class of expanded clone.

D	J	V	size	CDR3	DNA
TRBD1	TRBJ1-2	TRBV6-6	-	CASRNDRGPYGYTF	TGTGCCAGCAGGAACGACAGGGGGCCTTATGGCTACACCTTC
TRBD1	TRBJ1-1	TRBV4-3	-	CASSQVLRDRAAYTEAFF	TGCGCCAGCAGCCAAGTTTTACGGGACAGGGCTGCTTACACTGAAGCTTTCTTT
TRBD2	TRBJ2-7	TRBV28	-	CASSPYSGRSDEQYF	TGTGCCAGCAGTCCTTATAGCGGGAGAAGCGACGAGCAGTACTTC
-	TRBJ1-2	TRBV5-6	few	CASSLARGTYMGYTF	TGTGCCAGCAGCTTGGCCAGAGGGACATATATGGGCTACACCTTC
TRBD1	TRBJ2-2	TRBV6-5	-	CASGTGSTGELFF	TGTGCCAGCGGGACAGGGTCCACCGGGGAGCTGTTTTTT
-	TRBJ2-3	TRBV2	-	CASQPNTQGDTQYF	TGTGCCAGCCAACCGAACACACAGGGAGATACGCAGTATTTT
-	TRBJ1-4	TRBV2	-	CASSVSGFPNEKLFF	TGTGCCAGCAGTGTATCAGGGTTCCCTAATGAAAAACTGTTTTTT
TRBD2	TRBJ2-5	TRBV10-3	-	CAISEVTSGQETQYF	TGTGCCATCAGTGAGGTGACTAGCGGACAAGAGACCCAGTACTTC
TRBD2	TRBJ2-1	TRBV6-1	-	CASSQAGQQKQFF	TGTGCCAGCAGTCAAGCGGGGCAACAAAAGCAGTTCTTC
TRBD1	TRBJ1-3	TRBV28	-	CASSLSADRADGNTIYF	TGTGCCAGCAGTTTATCGGCTGACAGGGCCGATGGAAACACCATATATTTT
-	TRBJ2-5	TRBV7-8	-	CASSFGHPYQETQYF	TGTGCCAGCAGCTTTGGGCACCCGTACCAAGAGACCCAGTACTTC
TRBD2	TRBJ2-5	TRBV19	once	CASRKREGPQETQYF	TGTGCCAGTAGAAAGCGGGAGGGCCCCCAAGAGACCCAGTACTTC
TRBD1	TRBJ1-1	TRBV28	-	CASSNEGQGRRGKRGTEAFF	TGTGCCAGCAGTAACGAAGGACAGGGCAGGAGGGGGAAACGGGGCACTGAAGCTTTCTTT
TRBD1	TRBJ1-1	TRBV7-9	-	CASSKGQGIGTEAFF	TGTGCCAGCAGCAAAGGACAGGGTATAGGGACTGAAGCTTTCTTT
TRBD1	TRBJ1-5	TRBV6-6	-	CASSWTGDPNQPQHF	TGTGCCAGCAGTTGGACAGGGGATCCCAATCAGCCCCAGCATTTT
-	TRBJ1-2	TRBV5-6	-	CASSLDSRVRYGYTF	TGTGCCAGCAGCTTGGATAGCAGGGTCCGCTATGGCTACACCTTC
TRBD1	TRBJ2-7	TRBV11-2	-	CASSSGTGYEQYF	TGTGCCAGCAGCTCCGGGACAGGCTACGAGCAGTACTTC
-	TRBJ1-2	TRBV9	-	CASSVAKQGGGYTF	TGTGCCAGCAGCGTAGCTAAACAGGGAGGGGGCTACACCTTC
TRBD2	TRBJ2-2	TRBV4-3	once	CASSQTSGRVGELFF	TGCGCCAGCAGCCAAACTAGCGGGAGGGTCGGGGAGCTGTTTTTT
-	TRBJ2-7	TRBV4-1	-	CASSQDLTYQGRYEQYF	TGCGCCAGCAGCCAAGATCTAACCTATCAGGGCCGCTACGAGCAGTACTTC
TRBD1	TRBJ2-1	TRBV19	few	CASSMGQGYNEQFF	TGTGCCAGTAGTATGGGACAGGGGTACAATGAGCAGTTCTTC
TRBD1	TRBJ1-5	TRBV4-3	few	CASSRDRGQPQHF	TGCGCCAGCAGCCGGGACAGGGGTCAGCCCCAGCATTTT
TRBD1	TRBJ1-1	TRBV4-1	-	CASSQDRVDREAFF	TGCGCCAGCAGCCAAGATAGGGTGGACAGGGAAGCTTTCTTT
-	TRBJ2-3	TRBV30	few	CAWSVRRTSTDTQYF	TGTGCCTGGAGTGTTCGGAGAACGAGCACAGATACGCAGTATTTT
-	TRBJ2-2	TRBV4-3	-	CASSHSQGSGELFF	TGCGCCAGCAGCCATAGCCAGGGTAGCGGGGAGCTGTTTTTT
-	TRBJ2-3	TRBV2	-	CASSPGGGREQYF	TGTGCCAGCAGTCCAGGGGGCGGGAGGGAGCAGTATTTT
TRBD2	TRBJ2-1	TRBV2	-	CASRSGRMSEQFF	TGTGCCAGCAGGAGCGGGAGGATGAGTGAGCAGTTCTTC
TRBD1	TRBJ1-4	TRBV5-4	-	CASSRTTGSLGELFF	TGTGCCAGCAGCCGGACGACAGGGTCGTTGGGGGAACTGTTTTTT
-	TRBJ1-1	TRBV18	-	CASSPSAVTNTEAFF	TGTGCCAGCTCACCTAGCGCGGTTACGAACACTGAAGCTTTCTTT
TRBD2	TRBJ2-2	TRBV12-5	-	CASGSPPGGPSTGELFF	TGTGCTAGTGGTTCCCCCCCGGGGGGGCCTAGCACCGGGGAGCTGTTTTTT
TRBD2	TRBJ2-1	TRBV6-5	-	CASSYRGLANDEQFF	TGTGCCAGCAGTTACAGGGGACTAGCGAACGATGAGCAGTTCTTC
-	TRBJ1-2	TRBV6-5	-	CASSYSVRINYGYTF	TGTGCCAGCAGTTACTCGGTCAGGATTAACTATGGCTACACCTTC
-	TRBJ2-5	TRBV6-1	-	CASTPRVWGETQYF	TGTGCCAGCACCCCGCGGGTCTGGGGAGAGACCCAGTACTTC
-	TRBJ1-1	TRBV18	-	CASSPGGEGEAFF	TGTGCCAGCTCACCAGGAGGGGAGGGTGAAGCTTTCTTT
-	TRBJ2-3	TRBV7-8	-	CASSLVQGFTDTQYF	TGTGCCAGCAGCTTAGTTCAGGGGTTCACAGATACGCAGTATTTT
TRBD1	TRBJ2-7	TRBV5-1	-	CASSPATGTYEQYF	TGCGCCAGCAGCCCGGCGACAGGGACCTACGAGCAGTACTTC
-	TRBJ1-4	TRBV7-7	once	CASSPTDRFNEKLFF	TGTGCCAGCAGCCCAACCGACAGGTTTAATGAAAAACTGTTTTTT
TRBD2	TRBJ2-3	TRBV28	-	CASSSAGEMTDTQYF	TGTGCCAGCAGTTCTGCGGGAGAGATGACAGATACGCAGTATTTT
TRBD1	TRBJ1-2	TRBV19	-	CASSFEGQAIYGYTF	TGTGCCAGTAGTTTTGAGGGACAGGCGATCTATGGCTACACCTTC
TRBD1	TRBJ2-3	TRBV4-1	-	CASSPRQGATDTQYF	TGCGCCAGCAGCCCGCGACAGGGTGCCACAGATACGCAGTATTTT
-	TRBJ1-3	TRBV6-5	-	CASSLSSGNTIYF	TGTGCCAGCAGCCTCTCTTCTGGAAACACCATATATTTT
TRBD2	TRBJ2-1	TRBV9	-	CASSRGGSGAYNEQFF	TGTGCCAGCAGCCGGGGGGGGAGTGGTGCCTACAATGAGCAGTTCTTC
-	TRBJ2-7	TRBV28	-	CASSLRQGVLEQYF	TGTGCCAGCAGTTTGAGACAAGGGGTATTGGAGCAGTACTTC
-	TRBJ1-1	TRBV6-5	-	CASSYERGTNTEAFF	TGTGCCAGCAGTTACGAACGGGGAACAAACACTGAAGCTTTCTTT
TRBD1	TRBJ1-2	TRBV29-1	-	CSVEGAGGYTF	TGCAGCGTGGAGGGGGCCGGTGGCTACACCTTC
TRBD2	TRBJ2-3	TRBV5-1	-	CASSLGIAGGEDTQYF	TGCGCCAGCAGCTTGGGAATAGCGGGGGGGGAAGATACGCAGTATTTT
-	TRBJ1-2	TRBV19	few	CASSIGSTGSGYTF	TGTGCCAGTAGTATAGGAAGTACAGGGAGTGGCTACACCTTC
-	TRBJ2-7	TRBV7-2	-	CASSLDYSASSYEQYF	TGTGCCAGCAGCTTAGATTATAGCGCCAGCTCCTACGAGCAGTACTTC
-	TRBJ1-1	TRBV13	-	CASSYRGNTEAFF	TGTGCCAGCAGCTACCGGGGGAACACTGAAGCTTTCTTT
TRBD1	TRBJ1-2	TRBV7-2	-	CASSPTGTVPGYTF	TGTGCCAGCAGCCCGACCGGGACAGTACCCGGCTACACCTTC
TRBD2	TRBJ2-7	TRBV19	-	CASSIAGGPYEQYF	TGTGCCAGTAGCATAGCGGGAGGGCCCTACGAGCAGTACTTC
-	TRBJ2-1	TRBV5-1	-	CASSLGQQNEQFF	TGCGCCAGCAGCTTGGGACAGCAGAATGAGCAGTTCTTC
-	TRBJ2-1	TRBV11-2	once	CASSFHGTPPGNEQFF	TGTGCCAGCAGCTTCCACGGGACTCCCCCGGGCAATGAGCAGTTCTTC
-	TRBJ1-1	TRBV7-9	-	CASRAGEGMAFF	TGTGCCAGCAGGGCAGGGGAGGGAATGGCTTTCTTT
TRBD1	TRBJ2-5	TRBV25-1	-	CASRQQGSAETQYF	TGTGCCAGTAGACAACAGGGGTCGGCAGAGACCCAGTACTTC